Each of the 31 T cell receptor beta chains below was sequenced from the same sample in a study of T cells in Graves' hyperthyroidism and ophthalmopathy. The CDR3 regions of TCR beta were amplified from RNA transcripts. A first-round RT-PCR of the TCR CDR3 used the HTBI primer set. One entry per CDR3 protein, called by TCRdb with MiXCR from the multiplex PCR reads. The sample includes some 350,000 distinct CDR3 sequences, 12% to 15% of them seen just once. Sequencing used blood. The source of these receptors is a woman in her thirties or forties with Graves' ophthalmopathy.

This clonotype was counted only a few times. A clone one base away is much larger, so this may be a read error. This chain uses TRBV20-1 with TRBJ2-1; possible D gene TRBD2, 6 bases. CDR1 is DFQATT and CDR2 is SNEGSKA in the germline V gene (reference sequence). V gave up 4 bases and J gave up 7 bases, with 20 bases separating them. The CDR3 sequence is 15 residues long. The CDR3 DNA reads as TGCAGTGCTATTCCGGCTAGCGAGGGGATTAATGAGCAGTTCTTC. It yields the protein CSAIPASEGINEQFF.

J is TRBJ1-1 and V is TRBV6-2 or TRBV6-3; D call uncertain. This CDR3 is built from 14 residues. V dropped 0 bases and J dropped 8 bases, with 13 bases sitting between them. Germline CDR1 is MNHEY and CDR2 is SVGEGT. The CDR3, as DNA: TGTGCCAGCAGTTACTCTGGAGCCTTATGGGAAGCTTTCTTT. Protein: CASSYSGALWEAFF.

This clonotype was detected a few times. J is TRBJ2-7 and V is TRBV16; D might be TRBD2 (5 bases). The CDR3 consists of 14 residues. The V end lost 4 bases, the J end lost 2 bases, and 12 bases lay between the germline ends. Germline values: CDR1 KGHSY, CDR2 FQNENV. CDR3 sequence: CASSRLWGAYEQYF. CDR3 nucleotides: TGTGCCAGCAGCCGGCTCTGGGGAGCCTACGAGCAGTACTTC.

V and J are TRBV7-2 and TRBJ2-3; D is unresolved. CDR1 is SGHTA, CDR2 FQGNSA, per germline. V gave up 2 bases and J gave up 3 bases, with 12 bases separating them. The length of the CDR3 is 15 residues. The CDR3, as DNA: TGTGCCAGCAGCTTAAGTGGGTCCTGGACAGATACGCAGTATTTT. Its translation: CASSLSGSWTDTQYF.

The chain's CDR3 is CSARAPGQGRSNQPQHF. Written as DNA, the CDR3 is TGCAGTGCTAGAGCCCCGGGACAGGGACGAAGCAATCAGCCCCAGCATTTT. The chain has TRBV20-1 and TRBJ1-5; 9 bases are shared with TRBD1. The CDR3 sequence is 17 residues long. V lost 1 base, J lost 1 base, and 8 bases stayed unmatched. The germline V gene has CDR1 DFQATT and CDR2 SNEGSKA (reference sequence).

CDR3 sequence reads: CSASLNTEAFF. CDR3 DNA sequence: TGCAGTGCTAGTTTAAACACTGAAGCTTTCTTT. This chain joins TRBV20-1 and TRBJ1-1; no reliable D call. V lost 3 bases and J lost 2, with 4 bases in between. CDR3 size: 11 residues. Germline V CDR1 and CDR2: DFQATT, SNEGSKA (reference sequence).

This clonotype was recorded at least ten times. DNA for the CDR3: TGTGCCAGCTCTAGCACCCCCAATCAGCCCCAGCATTTT. It encodes CASSSTPNQPQHF. J is TRBJ1-5 and V is TRBV2; D gene uncertain. Germline V gene sequence: CDR1 SNHLY, CDR2 FYNNEI. V was clipped by 8 bases and J by 3 bases, with 11 bases between them. CDR3 length: 13 residues.

This clonotype was detected ten times or more. V usage is TRBV7-2 and J usage is TRBJ2-7; TRBD2 aligns across 13 bases. Germline V gene lookup returns CDR1 SGHTA and CDR2 FQGNSA. V dropped 1 base and J dropped 7; count of bases not matched to a gene: 1. The CDR3 length is 14 residues. In DNA, the CDR3 is TGTGCCAGCAGCTTAGTGACTAGCGGGGGGGAGCAGTACTTC. Translated, it gives CASSLVTSGGEQYF.

This clonotype has at least ten counts. The chain employs TRBV2 and TRBJ2-3; D perhaps matches TRBD1 (5 bases). Germline values: CDR1 SNHLY, CDR2 FYNNEI. The CDR3 is 14 residues long. Trimming removed 7 bases at V and 1 base at J, with 12 bases between. CDR3 amino acids: CASNRGEGTDTQYF. DNA for the CDR3: TGTGCCAGCAATAGGGGTGAGGGCACAGATACGCAGTATTTT.

This clonotype showed up many times. V is TRBV11-2 and J is TRBJ1-1; the D is unclear. The V end lost 2 bases, the J end lost 1 base, and 5 bases lay between the germline ends. Germline lookup yields CDR1 SGHAT and CDR2 FQNNGV. The CDR3 has 13 residues. The CDR3 loop reads CASSLKQNTEAFF. The CDR3 region has the DNA TGTGCCAGCAGCTTAAAACAGAACACTGAAGCTTTCTTT.

This clonotype was seen ten or more times. This chain connects TRBV15 to TRBJ1-2; no reliable D call. The germline V gene has CDR1 LNHNV and CDR2 YYDKDF (reference sequence). The CDR3 contains 13 residues. The ends were cut back, 3 bases at V and 4 bases at J, with 9 bases in the middle. This chain's CDR3 is CATSRHPVYGYTF. In nucleotides, the CDR3 is TGTGCCACCAGCAGGCACCCGGTCTATGGCTACACCTTC.

In its sample, this clonotype was seen a few times. CDR3 loop: CASSPTGDGNTIYF. CDR3 sequence (DNA): TGTGCCAGCTCACCCACAGGAGACGGAAACACCATATATTTT. This chain connects TRBV18 to TRBJ1-3, with a weak D call TRBD1 (5 bases). The CDR3 extends over 14 amino acids. V dropped 3 bases and J dropped 4 bases, with 10 bases sitting between them. CDR1 and CDR2 from the germline V gene are KGHSH and LQKENI.

There are many counts of this clonotype. The chain is built from TRBV20-1 and TRBJ2-1, with TRBD2 identical over 7 bases. The CDR3 contains 14 residues. Germline loops: CDR1 DFQATT, CDR2 SNEGSKA (reference sequence). After removal of 3 bases from V and 7 bases from J, the junction contained 9 bases not matched to a gene. This CDR3 is CSARKGEGLNEQFF. CDR3 DNA: TGCAGTGCTAGGAAAGGGGAGGGCCTGAATGAGCAGTTCTTC.

The sample holds many counts of this clonotype. The chain is built from TRBV29-1 and TRBJ1-2; TRBD1 matches 10 bases. CDR1 and CDR2 from the germline V gene are SQVTM and ANQGSEA. V was pared by 8 bases and J by 8 bases, with 8 bases of the junction left unmatched. This CDR3 has 12 amino acids. The CDR3 reads CSSRQGAGGYTF. The CDR3 nucleotides are TGCAGCTCGCGACAGGGGGCCGGGGGCTACACCTTC.

This clonotype showed up many times. The chain employs TRBV28 and TRBJ2-3; no clear D. CDR1 is MDHEN and CDR2 is SYDVKM in the germline V gene. The CDR3 totals 15 residues. Trimming cost V 3 bases and J 4 bases, with 14 bases left between them. The CDR3 reads CASSFLGFSSDTQYF. The DNA for the CDR3 is TGTGCCAGCAGTTTTTTGGGTTTTAGTTCAGATACGCAGTATTTT.

In this sample, this clonotype turned up a few times. This chain joins TRBV7-9 and TRBJ2-4; D might be TRBD2 (6 bases). V was pared by 2 bases and J by 1 base, with 15 bases between. Looked up from germline, CDR1 is SEHNR and CDR2 is FQNEAQ (reference sequence). The CDR3 extends over 17 amino acids. In nucleotides, the CDR3 is TGTGCCAGCAGCTTATTCCTCGTAGCGGAGGCCAAAAACATTCAGTACTTC. This encodes CASSLFLVAEAKNIQYF.

This clonotype was counted a few times. V and J are TRBV3-1 and TRBJ1-2; D uncertain. V was clipped by 1 base and J by 7 bases, with 19 bases between them. Germline CDR1 reads LGHDT; CDR2 reads YNNKEL (reference sequence). This CDR3 spans 16 amino acids. DNA for the CDR3: TGTGCCAGCAGCCAAGTGCGGATGGGATACGGGTCTGGCTACACCTTC. Translation gives CASSQVRMGYGSGYTF.

In this sample, this clonotype turned up many times. The chain links TRBV15 to TRBJ1-2; D is perhaps TRBD1 (5 bases). CDR1 is LNHNV, CDR2 YYDKDF, per germline (reference sequence). The V gene lost 4 bases and the J gene lost 8 bases, with 17 bases spanning the gap. The CDR3 contains 14 residues. This chain's CDR3 is CATSIGGTRRGYTF. The CDR3 coding sequence is TGTGCCACCAGCATAGGTGGGACGAGGCGCGGCTACACCTTC.

In this sample, this clonotype turned up many times. This rearrangement joins TRBV19 to TRBJ1-1; a weak D match, TRBD1 (5 bases). Germline-derived CDR1 and CDR2 are LNHDA and SQIVND (reference sequence). The CDR3 has 13 residues. With 3 bases removed from V and 8 bases from J, the gap between germline ends came to 13 bases. Here the CDR3 reads CASSIDRGFEAFF. CDR3 DNA: TGTGCCAGTAGTATCGACCGGGGGTTCGAAGCTTTCTTT.

This clonotype appeared many times. The chain combines TRBV6-1 with TRBJ1-1, with unresolved D. Germline lookup yields CDR1 MNHNS and CDR2 SASEGT. This CDR3 is built from 12 residues. V was shortened by 6 bases and J by 5 bases, with 10 bases between the two germline ends. CDR3 sequence: CASRVGRTEAFF. The CDR3 DNA follows: TGTGCCAGCAGGGTGGGGAGGACTGAAGCTTTCTTT.

This clonotype showed up many times. The V call is TRBV24-1, the J call TRBJ1-2, with TRBD1 as a possible D gene (5 bases). Germline V gene lookup returns CDR1 KGHDR and CDR2 SFDVKD. V shed 3 bases and J shed 3 bases, with 7 bases lying between them. This CDR3 is 13 amino acids long. CDR3 in DNA: TGTGCCACCAGTGATGACAGCGACTATGGCTACACCTTC. It yields the protein CATSDDSDYGYTF.

This clonotype was counted a few times. The chain employs TRBV29-1 and TRBJ2-1; perhaps D is TRBD1 or TRBD2 (5 bases each). The CDR3 has 17 residues. The germline V gene encodes CDR1 SQVTM and CDR2 ANQGSEA. Between the trimmed V and J ends, which lost 2 bases and 10 bases, there was a span of 27 bases. This chain's CDR3 is CSVEQGSEDSYNGEQFF. The CDR3 DNA follows: TGCAGCGTTGAACAGGGCTCTGAGGACTCCTACAACGGGGAGCAGTTCTTC.

The gene calls are TRBV28 and TRBJ1-1; no reliable D call. The CDR3 runs 13 residues. Germline V lookup: CDR1 MDHEN, CDR2 SYDVKM. Trimming removed 4 bases at V and 4 bases at J, with 10 bases between. The DNA of the CDR3 is TGTGCCAGCAGTTCGAGGAAACCCACTGAAGCTTTCTTT. Its protein is CASSSRKPTEAFF. Based on the CDR3 plus reference TRBV28 and TRBJ1-1, the full variable domain is DVKVTQSSRYLVKRTGEKVFLECVQDMDHENMFWYRQDPGLGLRLIYFSYDVKMKEKGDIPEGYSVSREKKERFSLILESASTNQTSMYLCASSSRKPTEAFFGQGTRLTVV.

This clonotype was seen a few times. The chain links TRBV3-1 to TRBJ2-2; TRBD2 matches at 7 bases. The CDR3 totals 15 residues. After removal of 1 base from V and 4 bases from J, the junction contained 3 bases not matched to a gene. Germline values: CDR1 LGHDT, CDR2 YNNKEL (reference sequence). CDR3 amino acids: CASSQGGGSTGELFF. The DNA for the CDR3 is TGTGCCAGCAGCCAAGGCGGGGGTTCCACCGGGGAGCTGTTTTTT.

The chain couples TRBV5-6 to TRBJ2-7; D remains ambiguous. Germline assignment: CDR1 SGHDT and CDR2 YYEEEE. V lost 2 bases to trimming and J lost 2 bases, with 14 bases between them. The CDR3 has 15 residues. The CDR3 DNA reads TGTGCCAGCAGCTTTAGGCCCTACCATACCTACGAGCAGTACTTC. It encodes CASSFRPYHTYEQYF.

This clonotype was seen ten or more times. The genes are TRBV6-5 and TRBJ2-3, with 8 bases identical to TRBD1. J was trimmed by 4 bases and V by 1 base; bases with no gene match: 10. Per germline, CDR1 MNHEY and CDR2 SVGAGI. This CDR3 region has 17 residues. This chain's CDR3 is CASSYYPEKTGADTQYF. DNA of the CDR3: TGTGCCAGCAGTTACTACCCAGAAAAGACAGGGGCAGATACGCAGTATTTT.

The rearrangement joins TRBV20-1 to TRBJ2-2; a possible D gene is TRBD2 (6 bases). Per the germline V gene, CDR1 is DFQATT and CDR2 is SNEGSKA (reference sequence). The CDR3 is 12 residues long. V was pared by 7 bases and J by 4 bases, with 10 bases between. The CDR3 nucleotides are TGCAGTGGAAGGCGGGGCACCGGGGAGCTGTTTTTT. This sequence encodes CSGRRGTGELFF.

This clonotype was observed many times. The chain links TRBV7-2 to TRBJ1-5; 7 nucleotides match TRBD1. The CDR3 contains 14 residues. CDR1 is SGHTA and CDR2 is FQGNSA in the germline V gene. J was trimmed by 4 bases and V by 5 bases; bases with no gene match: 5. This chain's CDR3 is CASSTTGVNQPQHF. The DNA for the CDR3 is TGTGCCAGCAGCACAACAGGGGTAAATCAGCCCCAGCATTTT.

This clonotype was observed at least ten times. The chain is built from TRBV6-1 and TRBJ1-4; D may be TRBD1 (6 bases). Trimming left V 2 bases short and J 1 base short, with 8 bases between. Germline values: CDR1 MNHNS, CDR2 SASEGT. The CDR3 spans 15 residues. CDR3 amino acids: CASSETGITNEKLFF. In DNA form, the CDR3 reads TGTGCCAGCAGTGAAACAGGGATAACTAATGAAAAACTGTTTTTT.

This clonotype was counted many times. The CDR3 DNA reads TGTGCCAGTCGGTTCTTAGCGGGAGGCCCATCCTACGAGCAGTACTTC. It encodes CASRFLAGGPSYEQYF. This sequence joins TRBV2 and TRBJ2-7; 10 bases line up with TRBD2. The V segment lost 9 bases and the J segment 1 base; nucleotides outside the gene matches: 12. The CDR3 is made up of 16 amino acids. Per germline, CDR1 SNHLY and CDR2 FYNNEI.

There are a few counts of this clonotype. Here the CDR3 reads CASSLVLTSGGMVTQYF. CDR3 coding DNA: TGTGCCAGCAGCTTAGTTCTTACAAGCGGGGGGATGGTGACCCAGTACTTC. The chain joins TRBV7-2 to TRBJ2-5, with 9 positions matching TRBD2. The V gene end was trimmed by 1 base and the J gene end by 7 bases; junction bases not matched to a gene: 13. The CDR3 covers 17 residues. The germline gives CDR1 SGHTA, CDR2 FQGNSA.